This T cell receptor beta chain is from a study of cytomegalovirus exposure and HLA in healthy donors. To note about this clone: Antigen unknown.

The CDR3 is made up of 18 amino acids. The V and J ends lost 0 bases and 7 bases respectively, with 25 bases between them. Germline assignment: CDR1 SGHVS and CDR2 FQNEAQ. Study results and caveats: Some TCR beta chains (164 of them) were listed as cytomegalovirus-associated.

Clones were read by immunoSEQ multiplex PCR, and TCRdb kept only the in-frame ones, dropping some. The sample includes about 65,000 clones, just over 90% of them seen just once. Sequences were obtained from PBMCs. This clonotype was obtained from a woman between 18 and 29 years old in good health and CMV-seronegative. The J gene is TRBJ2-7, the V gene TRBV7-8, with a weak D call TRBD2 (6 bases). For the CDR3, the DNA is TGTGCCAGCAGCTTAGCCCGTGGGGCGGGACTCAAAACGGGGGAGCAGTACTTC. Amino acids: CASSLARGAGLKTGEQYF.